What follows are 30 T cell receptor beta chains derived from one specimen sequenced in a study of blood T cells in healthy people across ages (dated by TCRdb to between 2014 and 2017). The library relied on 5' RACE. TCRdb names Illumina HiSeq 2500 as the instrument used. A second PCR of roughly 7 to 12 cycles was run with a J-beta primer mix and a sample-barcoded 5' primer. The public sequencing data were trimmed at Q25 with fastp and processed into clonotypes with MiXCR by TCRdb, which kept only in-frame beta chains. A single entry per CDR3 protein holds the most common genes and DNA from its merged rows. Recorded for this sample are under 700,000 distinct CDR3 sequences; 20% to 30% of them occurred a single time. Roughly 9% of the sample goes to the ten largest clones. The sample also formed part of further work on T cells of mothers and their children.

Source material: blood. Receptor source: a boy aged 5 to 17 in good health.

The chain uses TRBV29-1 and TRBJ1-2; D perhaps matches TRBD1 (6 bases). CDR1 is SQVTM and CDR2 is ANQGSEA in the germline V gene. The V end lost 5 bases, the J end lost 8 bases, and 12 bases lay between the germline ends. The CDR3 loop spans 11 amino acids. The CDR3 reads CSVYKQGGYTF. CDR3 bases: TGCAGCGTTTATAAACAGGGCGGCTACACCTTC.

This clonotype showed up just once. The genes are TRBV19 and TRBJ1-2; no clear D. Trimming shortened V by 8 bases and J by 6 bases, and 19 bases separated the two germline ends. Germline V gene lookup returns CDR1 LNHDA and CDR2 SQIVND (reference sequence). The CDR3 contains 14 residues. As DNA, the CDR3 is TGTGCCAGTTCCCCCGGCCGAGGACCAAATGGCTACACCTTC. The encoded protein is CASSPGRGPNGYTF.

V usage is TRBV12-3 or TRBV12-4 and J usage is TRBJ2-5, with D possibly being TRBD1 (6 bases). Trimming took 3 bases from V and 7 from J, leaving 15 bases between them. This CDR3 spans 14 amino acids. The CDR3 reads CASSFQGPPPTQYF. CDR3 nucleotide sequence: TGTGCCAGCAGTTTTCAGGGGCCGCCACCGACCCAGTACTTC.

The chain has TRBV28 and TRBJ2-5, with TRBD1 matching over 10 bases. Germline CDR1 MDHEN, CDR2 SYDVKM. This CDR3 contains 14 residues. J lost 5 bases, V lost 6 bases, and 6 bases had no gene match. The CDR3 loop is CASSRTGGTETQYF. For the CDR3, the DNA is TGTGCCAGCAGCAGGACAGGGGGTACGGAGACCCAGTACTTC.

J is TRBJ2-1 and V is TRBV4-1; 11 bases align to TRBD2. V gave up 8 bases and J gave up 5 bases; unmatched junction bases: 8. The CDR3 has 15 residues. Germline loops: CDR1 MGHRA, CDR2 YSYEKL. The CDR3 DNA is TGCGCCAGCGCCACTCAACTAGCGGGAGACAATGAGCAGTTCTTC. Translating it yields CASATQLAGDNEQFF.

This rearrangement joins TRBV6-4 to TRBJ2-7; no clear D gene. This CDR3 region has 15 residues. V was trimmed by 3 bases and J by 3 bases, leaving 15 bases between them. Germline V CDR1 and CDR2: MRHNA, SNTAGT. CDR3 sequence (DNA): TGTGCCAGCAGTGAGGCGCCGTCCTCCGTCTACGAGCAGTACTTC. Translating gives CASSEAPSSVYEQYF.

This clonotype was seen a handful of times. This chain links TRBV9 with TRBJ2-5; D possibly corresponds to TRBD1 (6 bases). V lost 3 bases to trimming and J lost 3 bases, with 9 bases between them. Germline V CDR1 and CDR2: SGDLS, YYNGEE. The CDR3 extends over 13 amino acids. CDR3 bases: TGTGCCAGCAGCGAGCGGACAGAAGAGACCCAGTACTTC. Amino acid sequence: CASSERTEETQYF.

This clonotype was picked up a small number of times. This CDR3 reads CASSETGTGNEKLFF. The CDR3 DNA follows: TGTGCCAGCAGTGAAACCGGGACAGGGAATGAAAAACTGTTTTTT. This chain connects TRBV25-1 to TRBJ1-4, with 9 bases that match TRBD1. J gave up 5 bases and V 2 bases, and 3 bases lay outside the gene matches. CDR3 size: 15 residues. Germline CDR1 is MGHDK and CDR2 is SYGVNS.

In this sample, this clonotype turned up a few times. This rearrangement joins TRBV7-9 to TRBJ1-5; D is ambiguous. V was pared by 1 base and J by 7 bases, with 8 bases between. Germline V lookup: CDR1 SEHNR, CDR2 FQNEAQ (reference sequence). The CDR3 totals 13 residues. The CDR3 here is CASSLGPGQPQHF. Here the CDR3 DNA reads TGTGCCAGCAGCTTAGGTCCGGGCCAGCCCCAGCATTTT.

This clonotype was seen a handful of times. Here the CDR3 DNA reads TGTGCCAGCAGCCCCGCGGGAGCCAAAAACATTCAGTACTTC. Translation: CASSPAGAKNIQYF. V and J are TRBV6-1 and TRBJ2-4; D is perhaps TRBD2 (5 bases). The CDR3 extends over 14 amino acids. V was shortened by 6 bases and J by 0 bases, with 9 bases between the two germline ends. Germline V gives CDR1 MNHNS, CDR2 SASEGT.

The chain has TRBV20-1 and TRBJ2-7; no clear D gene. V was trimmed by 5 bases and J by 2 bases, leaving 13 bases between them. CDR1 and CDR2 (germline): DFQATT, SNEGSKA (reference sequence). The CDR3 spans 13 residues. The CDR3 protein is CSAGYGPTYEQYF. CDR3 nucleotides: TGCAGTGCTGGGTACGGACCGACCTACGAGCAGTACTTC.

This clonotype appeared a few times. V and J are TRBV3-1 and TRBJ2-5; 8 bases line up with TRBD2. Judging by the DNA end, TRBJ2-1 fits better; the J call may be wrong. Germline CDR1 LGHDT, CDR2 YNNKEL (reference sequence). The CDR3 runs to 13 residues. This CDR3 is CASSRGTSDEQFF. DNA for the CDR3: TGTGCCAGCAGCCGAGGGACTAGTGATGAGCAGTTCTTC.

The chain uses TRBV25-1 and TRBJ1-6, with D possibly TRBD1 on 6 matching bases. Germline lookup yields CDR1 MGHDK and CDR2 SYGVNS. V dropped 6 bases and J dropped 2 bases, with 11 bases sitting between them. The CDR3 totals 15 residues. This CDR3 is CASRLQGAYNSPLHF. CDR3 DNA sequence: TGTGCCAGCAGACTACAGGGCGCCTATAATTCACCCCTCCACTTT.

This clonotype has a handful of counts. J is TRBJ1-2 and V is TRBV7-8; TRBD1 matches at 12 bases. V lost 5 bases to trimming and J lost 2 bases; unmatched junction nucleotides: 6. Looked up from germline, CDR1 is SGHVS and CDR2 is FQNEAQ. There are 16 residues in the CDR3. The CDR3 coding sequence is TGTGCCAGCAGCGCGGGGACAGGGGGCAGCAACTATGGCTACACCTTC. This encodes CASSAGTGGSNYGYTF. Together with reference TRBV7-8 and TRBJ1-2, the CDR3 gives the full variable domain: GAGVSQSPRYKVAKRGQDVALRCDPISGHVSLFWYQQALGQGPEFLTYFQNEAQLDKSGLPSDRFFAERPEGSVSTLKIQRTQQEDSAVYLCASSAGTGGSNYGYTFGSGTRLTVV.

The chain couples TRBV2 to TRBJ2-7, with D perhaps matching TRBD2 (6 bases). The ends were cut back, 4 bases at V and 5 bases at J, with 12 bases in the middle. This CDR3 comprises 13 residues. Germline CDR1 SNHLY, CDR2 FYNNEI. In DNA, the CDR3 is TGTGCCAGCAGTGCGGGACTGATTAACGAGCAGTACTTC. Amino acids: CASSAGLINEQYF.

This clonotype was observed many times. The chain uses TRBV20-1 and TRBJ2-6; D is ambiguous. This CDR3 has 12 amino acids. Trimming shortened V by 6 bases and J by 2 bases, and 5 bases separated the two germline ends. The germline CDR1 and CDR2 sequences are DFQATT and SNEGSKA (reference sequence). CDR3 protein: CSALPGANVLTF. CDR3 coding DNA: TGCAGTGCCCTCCCTGGGGCCAACGTCCTGACTTTC.

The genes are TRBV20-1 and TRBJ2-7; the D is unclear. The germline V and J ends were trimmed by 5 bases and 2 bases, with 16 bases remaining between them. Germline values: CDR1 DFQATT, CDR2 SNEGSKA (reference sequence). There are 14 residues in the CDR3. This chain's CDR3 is CSAPRRSVTYEQYF. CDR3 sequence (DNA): TGCAGTGCTCCTCGACGGTCCGTAACCTACGAGCAGTACTTC.

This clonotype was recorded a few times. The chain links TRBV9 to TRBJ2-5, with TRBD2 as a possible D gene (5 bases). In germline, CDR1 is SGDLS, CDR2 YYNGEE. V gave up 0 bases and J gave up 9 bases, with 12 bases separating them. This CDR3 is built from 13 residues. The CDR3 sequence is CASSVGASGAQYF. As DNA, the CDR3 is TGTGCCAGCAGCGTAGGTGCGTCCGGGGCCCAGTACTTC.

CDR3 sequence (DNA): TGCGCCAGCAGCCAACACACAGGGTCGGGCACAGATACGCAGTATTTT. It is translated as CASSQHTGSGTDTQYF. This chain links TRBV4-3 with TRBJ2-3; possible D gene TRBD1, 6 bases. Trimming removed 2 bases at V and 1 base at J, with 13 bases between. The germline CDR1 and CDR2 sequences are LGHNA and YSLEER. The CDR3 is 16 amino acids.

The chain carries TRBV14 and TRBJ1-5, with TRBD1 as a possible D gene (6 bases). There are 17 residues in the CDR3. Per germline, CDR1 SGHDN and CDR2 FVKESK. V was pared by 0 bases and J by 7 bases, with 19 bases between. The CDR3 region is CASSQETPGQGKQPQHF. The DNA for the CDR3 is TGTGCCAGCAGCCAAGAGACCCCGGGTCAGGGGAAACAGCCCCAGCATTTT.

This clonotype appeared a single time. Here the CDR3 reads CASSPINTEAFF. CDR3 DNA sequence: TGTGCCAGCAGCCCGATTAACACTGAAGCTTTCTTT. This chain joins TRBV7-8 and TRBJ1-1; D gene unclear. V was clipped by 5 bases and J by 2 bases, with 6 bases between them. The CDR3 is 12 residues long. Germline CDR1 reads SGHVS; CDR2 reads FQNEAQ.

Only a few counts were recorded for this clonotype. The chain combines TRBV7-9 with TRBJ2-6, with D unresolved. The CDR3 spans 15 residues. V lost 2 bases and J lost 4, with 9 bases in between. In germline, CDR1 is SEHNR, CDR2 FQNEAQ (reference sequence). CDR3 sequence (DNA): TGTGCCAGCAGCTTATTAGGGCGCGGGGCCAACGTCCTGACTTTC. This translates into CASSLLGRGANVLTF. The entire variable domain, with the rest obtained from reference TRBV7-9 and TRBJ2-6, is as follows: DTGVSQNPRHKITKRGQNVTFRCDPISEHNRLYWYRQTLGQGPEFLTYFQNEAQLEKSRLLSDRFSAERPKGSFSTLEIQRTEQGDSAMYLCASSLLGRGANVLTFGAGSRLTVL.

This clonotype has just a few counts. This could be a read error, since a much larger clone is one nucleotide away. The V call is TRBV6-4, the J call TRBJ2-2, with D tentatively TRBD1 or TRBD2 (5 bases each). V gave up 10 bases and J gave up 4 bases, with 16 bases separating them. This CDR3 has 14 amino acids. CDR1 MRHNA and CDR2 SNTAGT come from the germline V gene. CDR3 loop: CATSPGAGTGELFF. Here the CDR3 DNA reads TGTGCCACCTCACCCGGGGCAGGCACCGGGGAGCTGTTTTTT.

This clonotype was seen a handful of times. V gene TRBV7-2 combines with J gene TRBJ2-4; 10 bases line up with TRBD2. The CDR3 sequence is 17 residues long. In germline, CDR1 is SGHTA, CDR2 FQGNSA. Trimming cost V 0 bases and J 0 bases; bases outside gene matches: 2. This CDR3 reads CASSLAGLAVAKNIQYF. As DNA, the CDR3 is TGTGCCAGCAGCTTAGCTGGACTAGCGGTAGCCAAAAACATTCAGTACTTC.

The CDR3 DNA follows: TGCGCCAGCAGCCAATGGCGGGGGGCCTCCTACAATGAGCAGTTCTTC. Its protein product is CASSQWRGASYNEQFF. The rearrangement joins TRBV4-3 to TRBJ2-1, with 8 bases aligning to TRBD2. The V segment lost 2 bases and the J segment 0 bases; nucleotides outside the gene matches: 3. The CDR3 is 16 amino acids. Per germline, CDR1 LGHNA and CDR2 YSLEER.

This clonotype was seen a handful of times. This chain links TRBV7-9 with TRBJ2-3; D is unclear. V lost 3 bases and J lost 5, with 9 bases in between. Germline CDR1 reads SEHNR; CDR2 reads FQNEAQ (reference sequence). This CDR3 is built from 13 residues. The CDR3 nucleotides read TGTGCCAGCAGCTTGCACCACGGAGATACGCAGTATTTT. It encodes CASSLHHGDTQYF.

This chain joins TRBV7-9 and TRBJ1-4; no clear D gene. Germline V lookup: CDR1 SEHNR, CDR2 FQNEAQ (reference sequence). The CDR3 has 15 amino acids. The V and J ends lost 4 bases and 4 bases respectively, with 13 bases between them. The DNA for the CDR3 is TGTGCCAGCAGCTACGAATCGGGGTTTAATGAAAAACTGTTTTTT. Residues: CASSYESGFNEKLFF.

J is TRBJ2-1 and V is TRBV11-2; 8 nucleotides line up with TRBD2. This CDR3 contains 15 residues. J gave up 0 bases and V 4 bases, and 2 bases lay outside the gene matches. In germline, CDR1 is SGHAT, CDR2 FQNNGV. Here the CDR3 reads CASSSGLDSYNEQFF. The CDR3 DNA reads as TGTGCCAGCAGCTCGGGACTAGACTCCTACAATGAGCAGTTCTTC.

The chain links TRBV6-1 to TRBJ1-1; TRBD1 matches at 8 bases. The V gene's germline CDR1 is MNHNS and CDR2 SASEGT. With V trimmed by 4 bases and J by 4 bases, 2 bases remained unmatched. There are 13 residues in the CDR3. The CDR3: CASSAGTGTEAFF. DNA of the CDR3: TGTGCCAGCAGTGCCGGGACAGGCACTGAAGCTTTCTTT.

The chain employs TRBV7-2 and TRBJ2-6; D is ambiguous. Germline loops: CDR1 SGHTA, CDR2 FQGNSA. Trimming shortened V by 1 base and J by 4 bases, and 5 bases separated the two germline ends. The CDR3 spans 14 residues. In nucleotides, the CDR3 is TGTGCCAGCAGCTTAGTCGGCGGGGCCAACGTCCTGACTTTC. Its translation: CASSLVGGANVLTF.